This T cell receptor (beta chain) was identified in a study of blood T cell repertoires in COVID-19. J lost 4 bases, V lost 5 bases, and 9 bases had no gene match. The germline V gene has CDR1 SGHNT and CDR2 YYREEE (reference sequence). The CDR3 covers 16 residues. Produced via immunoSEQ multiplex PCR; TCRdb's table is partial and in-frame only. Of about 120,000 clones listed, approximately 80% are singletons. This clone has more than one count but fewer than ten. The J gene is TRBJ1-6, the V gene TRBV5-4; 7 bases match TRBD1. The sample consisted of peripheral blood. The sequence derives from a human donor in a cohort sampled during active COVID-19. This chain's CDR3 is CASSLEGGQYNSPLHF. Written as DNA, the CDR3 is TGTGCCAGCAGTTTAGAAGGGGGCCAGTATAATTCACCCCTCCACTTT.